This TCR beta chain was identified during a study of blood T cell repertoires in COVID-19. Study details: PBMCs, B-cell-depleted T cells, or T cells provided the cDNA or gDNA that made up the material.

The participants were between roughly 18 and 100 years old and came from under 25 US areas. Exposed enrollees encountered a COVID-19 case at some point within 2 weeks before study entry. The CDR3 covers 16 residues. With 6 bases clipped from V and 5 bases from J, the junction kept 12 bases outside the gene matches. The germline V gene encodes CDR1 SGHDT and CDR2 YYEEEE. Data came from immunoSEQ multiplex PCR; TCRdb stores just in-frame clones and leaves some out. The sample lists about 220,000 clones, almost 90% seen once, with approximately 16% in the top ten. The sequence derives from a man under 40 who had been exposed to COVID-19. The chain employs TRBV5-6 and TRBJ2-2; 8 bases map to TRBD2. The sequencing sample was made of PBMCs or T cells enriched from blood (not recorded which). CDR3 loop: CASNHGGGTLTGELFF. The CDR3 nucleotides are TGTGCCAGCAACCACGGCGGGGGGACGTTGACCGGGGAGCTGTTTTTT.